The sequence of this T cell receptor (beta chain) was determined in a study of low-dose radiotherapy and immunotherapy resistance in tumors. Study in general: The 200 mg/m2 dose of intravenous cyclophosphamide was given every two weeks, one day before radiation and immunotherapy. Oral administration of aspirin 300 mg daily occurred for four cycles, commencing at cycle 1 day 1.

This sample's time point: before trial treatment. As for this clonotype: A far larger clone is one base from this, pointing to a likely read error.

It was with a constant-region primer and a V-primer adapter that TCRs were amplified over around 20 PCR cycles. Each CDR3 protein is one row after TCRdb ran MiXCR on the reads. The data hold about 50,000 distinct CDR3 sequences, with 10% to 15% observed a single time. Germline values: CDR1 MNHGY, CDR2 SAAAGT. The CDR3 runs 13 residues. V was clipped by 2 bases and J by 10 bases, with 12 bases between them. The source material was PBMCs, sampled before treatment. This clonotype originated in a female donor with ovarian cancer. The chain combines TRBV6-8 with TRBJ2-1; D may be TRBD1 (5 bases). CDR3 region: CASSYNRFYEQFF. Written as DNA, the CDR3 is TGTGCCAGCAGTTACAACAGGTTCTACGAGCAGTTCTTC.